Listed below are T cell receptor beta chains from one sample, sequenced in a study of cytomegalovirus exposure and HLA in healthy donors. The method was immunoSEQ multiplex PCR; TCRdb's version includes in-frame clones alone and lacks a portion of them. Of 70,000 or so clones in the sample, around 86% are singletons; the top ten hold 2%. Input material: PBMCs. All receptors come from a woman aged 25 to 39 in good health and CMV-seronegative. The CDR3 runs from the conserved cysteine through the conserved F or W. The order of the fields is J gene, V gene, D gene, clone size, CDR3 protein, CDR3 DNA. A D gene is named only where the DNA matches it firmly. Clone size appears in some rows only: once, few, many, or a class for an expanded clone.

TRBJ2-7 TRBV18 TRBD2 NA CASSLGLAVGVLDYEQYF TGTGCCAGCTCATTGGGTCTAGCGGTTGGAGTTCTGGACTACGAGCAGTACTTC
TRBJ2-1 TRBV28 TRBD1 NA CASRKDRGEQFF TGTGCCAGCAGGAAAGACAGGGGAGAGCAGTTCTTC
TRBJ2-5 TRBV10-3 NA NA CAISDPGIQETQYF TGTGCCATCAGTGACCCAGGAATCCAAGAGACCCAGTACTTC
TRBJ2-7 TRBV7-3 TRBD1 NA CASSPTGQGLYEQYF TGTGCCAGCAGCCCTACGGGACAGGGACTCTACGAGCAGTACTTC
TRBJ2-1 TRBV14 NA NA CASSHLTSSYNEQFF TGTGCCAGCAGCCACCTCACGAGCTCCTACAATGAGCAGTTCTTC
TRBJ2-7 TRBV2 TRBD1 NA CASRTGTATYEQYF TGTGCCAGCAGAACCGGGACAGCCACCTACGAGCAGTACTTC
TRBJ1-5 TRBV7-2 NA NA CASSRQKGQPQHF TGTGCCAGCAGCCGACAGAAGGGACAGCCCCAGCATTTT
TRBJ2-7 TRBV9 NA NA CASSAIQGGEQYF TGTGCCAGCAGCGCGATACAGGGCGGCGAGCAGTACTTC
TRBJ2-7 TRBV29-1 TRBD1 NA CSVEGAKYEQYF TGCAGCGTAGAGGGGGCTAAGTACGAGCAGTACTTC
TRBJ2-7 TRBV5-1 TRBD2 NA CASSLSGGSYEQYF TGCGCCAGCAGCTTGTCGGGGGGTAGCTACGAGCAGTACTTC
TRBJ2-7 TRBV4-1 NA NA CASSQDMPGDYEQYF TGCGCCAGCAGCCAAGATATGCCAGGGGACTACGAGCAGTACTTC
TRBJ1-1 TRBV7-3 TRBD1 once CASSFDRGTEAFF TGTGCCAGCAGCTTCGACAGGGGAACTGAAGCTTTCTTT
TRBJ2-1 TRBV29-1 TRBD2 NA CSATSGGTYNEQFF TGCAGCGCCACTAGCGGGGGAACCTACAATGAGCAGTTCTTC
TRBJ1-2 TRBV19 NA NA CASSIVSDANYGYTF TGTGCCAGTAGTATAGTAAGCGATGCTAACTATGGCTACACCTTC
TRBJ1-1 TRBV4-1 NA NA CASSQRDGGAEAFF TGCGCCAGCAGCCAAAGGGACGGGGGGGCTGAAGCTTTCTTT
TRBJ2-7 TRBV27 NA NA CASSGENTYEQYF TGTGCCAGCAGTGGGGAGAACACCTACGAGCAGTACTTC
TRBJ2-7 TRBV28 NA once CAITKVAGYYEQYF TGTGCCATCACTAAGGTGGCGGGTTATTACGAGCAGTACTTC
TRBJ2-7 TRBV18 TRBD1 NA CASYSGTGSYEQYF TGTGCCAGCTACTCCGGGACAGGGTCCTACGAGCAGTACTTC
TRBJ2-3 TRBV4-2 TRBD2 NA CASSQGLAGGGYTQYF TGTGCCAGCAGCCAAGGACTAGCGGGAGGGGGATATACGCAGTATTTT
TRBJ2-7 TRBV5-1 TRBD2 NA CASSFARGGRSYEQYF TGCGCCAGCAGCTTCGCCCGGGGGGGGCGCTCCTACGAGCAGTACTTC
TRBJ2-1 TRBV27 TRBD2 NA CASSSAGGRDNEQFF TGTGCCAGCAGTTCAGCGGGAGGTCGTGACAATGAGCAGTTCTTC
TRBJ2-7 TRBV23-1 TRBD2 NA CASSQSGTSGSCCEQYF TGCGCCAGCAGTCAATCGGGGACTAGCGGGAGCTGTTGCGAGCAGTACTTC
TRBJ2-7 TRBV9 TRBD2 NA CASSSLAGTSYEQYF TGTGCCAGCAGCTCACTAGCGGGCACCTCCTACGAGCAGTACTTC
TRBJ2-1 TRBV7-2 TRBD2 NA CASSSVAGPNEQFF TGTGCCAGCAGCTCCGTAGCGGGCCCTAATGAGCAGTTCTTC
TRBJ1-3 TRBV5-4 TRBD1 NA CASSLAGGNPGNTIYF TGTGCCAGCAGCTTGGCAGGGGGGAATCCTGGAAACACCATATATTTT
TRBJ2-1 TRBV5-8 TRBD1 NA CASSLAVYTGTASEQFF TGTGCCAGCAGCTTGGCCGTGTACACAGGGACAGCTAGTGAGCAGTTCTTC
TRBJ1-1 TRBV7-9 TRBD1 NA CASSWGTGNTEAFF TGTGCCAGCAGCTGGGGGACAGGGAACACTGAAGCTTTCTTT
TRBJ2-4 TRBV27 TRBD1 NA CASSWTGVDIQYF TGTGCCAGCAGTTGGACAGGGGTTGACATTCAGTACTTC
TRBJ2-1 TRBV27 NA NA CASSFGTGKNEQFF TGTGCCAGCAGTTTTGGGACTGGGAAGAATGAGCAGTTCTTC
TRBJ2-1 TRBV30 TRBD2 NA CAWRGTSGRATSSYNEQFF TGTGCCTGGAGGGGGACTAGCGGGAGGGCCACGAGCTCCTACAATGAGCAGTTCTTC
TRBJ2-7 TRBV4-2 TRBD2 NA CASSQAPSGYEQYF TGTGCCAGCAGCCAAGCCCCTAGCGGCTACGAGCAGTACTTC
TRBJ2-7 TRBV27 TRBD1 few CASSSYRQGEYEQYF TGTGCCAGCAGTTCGTACCGACAGGGGGAGTACGAGCAGTACTTC